Each of the 9 T cell receptor beta chains below was sequenced from the same sample in a study of blood T cell repertoires in COVID-19. Some clones are missing from TCRdb's copy, which holds only in-frame ones; the method was immunoSEQ multiplex PCR. This table has about 240,000 clones, 80% to 90% appearing once. The specimen sequenced was peripheral blood. All receptors come from a woman between 65 and 79 years old with acute or convalescent COVID-19.

The rearrangement links TRBV30 to TRBJ1-6, with a possible D match to TRBD1 (6 bases). The V end lost 3 bases, the J end lost 4 bases, and 10 bases lay between the germline ends. This CDR3 is 14 amino acids long. Germline V lookup: CDR1 GTSNPN, CDR2 SVGIG (reference sequence). The CDR3, as DNA: TGTGCCTGGAGGGGGGCGTCATATAATTCACCCCTCCACTTT. Translating gives CAWRGASYNSPLHF.

This sequence joins TRBV19 and TRBJ2-2; TRBD1 aligns across 8 bases. The V segment lost 10 bases and the J segment 3 bases; nucleotides outside the gene matches: 13. Germline V gene sequence: CDR1 LNHDA, CDR2 SQIVND (reference sequence). The CDR3 sequence is 16 residues long. CDR3 nucleotides: TGTGCCACCGAAATTCAGGGGGCCCTGCACACCGGGGAGCTGTTTTTT. As protein: CATEIQGALHTGELFF.

The V call is TRBV19, the J call TRBJ1-2, with 9 bases lining up with TRBD1. CDR3 size: 14 residues. Germline values: CDR1 LNHDA, CDR2 SQIVND (reference sequence). J lost 8 bases, V lost 7 bases, and 11 bases had no gene match. The chain's CDR3 is CASTSIQGANGYTF. DNA of the CDR3: TGTGCCAGTACCTCGATACAGGGGGCGAACGGCTACACCTTC.

The chain carries TRBV7-9 and TRBJ2-2; 7 nucleotides align to TRBD2. This CDR3 spans 15 amino acids. The V and J ends lost 1 base and 6 bases, in that order; junction bases with no gene match: 5. The V gene's germline CDR1 is SEHNR and CDR2 FQNEAQ (reference sequence). The CDR3 spells CASSLEAGVAGELFF. For the CDR3, the DNA is TGTGCCAGCAGCTTAGAGGCGGGGGTCGCCGGGGAGCTGTTTTTT.

This rearrangement joins TRBV5-4 to TRBJ1-2; D is ambiguous. With 0 bases removed from V and 0 bases from J, the gap between germline ends came to 12 bases. The CDR3 runs 16 residues. CDR1 is SGHNT, CDR2 YYREEE, per germline (reference sequence). The CDR3 sequence: CASSLGQARPNYGYTF. CDR3 in DNA: TGTGCCAGCAGCTTGGGGCAGGCACGTCCTAACTATGGCTACACCTTC.

The chain joins TRBV3-1 (or the pseudogene TRBV3-2) to TRBJ1-1; D remains ambiguous. The CDR3 has 17 residues. Between the trimmed V and J ends, which lost 0 bases and 1 base, there was a span of 15 bases. From germline, CDR1 is LGHDT and CDR2 YNNKEL (reference sequence). CDR3 nucleotide sequence: TGTGCCAGCAGCCAAGAGAATGGGCGCCCCCCGAACACTGAAGCTTTCTTT. Its translation: CASSQENGRPPNTEAFF.

V is TRBV7-2 and J is TRBJ1-3, with D hard to call. Germline loops: CDR1 SGHTA, CDR2 FQGNSA. The CDR3 has 15 amino acids. Between the trimmed V and J ends, which lost 4 bases and 3 bases, there was a span of 13 bases. Here the CDR3 reads CASSSQQNGGNTIYF. The CDR3 DNA reads TGTGCCAGCAGCTCCCAACAGAATGGTGGAAACACCATATATTTT.

This chain uses TRBV9 with TRBJ1-6, with D unresolved. This CDR3 is 15 amino acids long. Deletions cut 4 bases from V and 10 bases from J, with 18 bases between. In germline, CDR1 is SGDLS, CDR2 YYNGEE. CDR3 in amino acids: CASSPRGGLGSPLHF. CDR3 DNA sequence: TGTGCCAGCAGCCCCCGTGGCGGGCTGGGCTCACCCCTCCACTTT.

The chain recombines TRBV5-4 with TRBJ1-2; TRBD1 matches at 9 bases. The CDR3 sequence is 16 residues long. The V segment lost 4 bases and the J segment 8 bases; nucleotides outside the gene matches: 15. The germline CDR1 and CDR2 sequences are SGHNT and YYREEE (reference sequence). For the CDR3, the DNA is TGTGCCAGCAGCCGGACAGGGGCGAGGGGGGGAGACGGCTACACCTTC. It translates to CASSRTGARGGDGYTF.